At least ten counts were recorded for the clone carrying this T cell receptor (beta chain). These data are taken from a study of patients and donors after allogeneic stem cell transplantation. This CDR3 contains 14 residues. From germline, CDR1 is SEHNR and CDR2 FQNEAQ (reference sequence). Deletions cut 5 bases from V and 0 bases from J, with 10 bases between. One entry per CDR3 protein results from TCRdb running MiXCR on the RT-PCR reads. This table has under 95,000 distinct CDR3 sequences, around 5% appearing once. Sequencing input: blood, either unsorted or a sorted T cell fraction (not recorded which). This receptor was obtained from a human donor who was either an allogeneic HSCT recipient or a stem cell or donor lymphocyte infusion donor (not recorded which). It is not recorded whose cells these are; they may come from a transplant donor. The rearrangement uses TRBV7-9 and TRBJ1-1; D is ambiguous. DNA for the CDR3: TGTGCCAGCAGCCGCAGCGCGTTGAACACTGAAGCTTTCTTT. Its translation: CASSRSALNTEAFF. Full variable domain (outside the CDR3, taken from reference TRBV7-9 and TRBJ1-1): DTGVSQNPRHKITKRGQNVTFRCDPISEHNRLYWYRQTLGQGPEFLTYFQNEAQLEKSRLLSDRFSAERPKGSFSTLEIQRTEQGDSAMYLCASSRSALNTEAFFGQGTRLTVV.